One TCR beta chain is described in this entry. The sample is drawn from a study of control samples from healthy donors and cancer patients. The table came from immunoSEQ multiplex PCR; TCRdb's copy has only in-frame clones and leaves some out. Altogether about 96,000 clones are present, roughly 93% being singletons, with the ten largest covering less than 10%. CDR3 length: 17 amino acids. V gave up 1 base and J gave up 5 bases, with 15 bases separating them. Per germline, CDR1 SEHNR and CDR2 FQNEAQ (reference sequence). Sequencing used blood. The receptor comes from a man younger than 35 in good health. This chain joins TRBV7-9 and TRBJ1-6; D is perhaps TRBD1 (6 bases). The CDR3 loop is CASSLEHPGADNSPLHF. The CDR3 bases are TGTGCCAGCAGCTTAGAACACCCGGGGGCGGATAATTCACCCCTCCACTTT.